This TCR beta chain emerged from a study of beta chain features in type 1 diabetes. This clone was found a few times. What was sequenced were expressed TCRB transcripts, since all of the isolated RNA had been reverse transcribed. Assay used: immunoSEQ multiplex PCR; TCRdb lists only in-frame clones, some missing. The table has more than 350,000 clones, over 9.5% seen once. There are 15 residues in the CDR3. Trimming took 1 base from V and 3 from J, leaving 12 bases between them. CDR1 is SEHNR, CDR2 FQNEAQ, per germline (reference sequence). This TCR came from a woman under 30 in good health. Sequenced input: naive CD4+ T cells from blood. The chain uses TRBV7-9 and TRBJ1-1; no clear D. CDR3 protein: CASSLESLEYTEAFF. The CDR3 nucleotides are TGTGCCAGCAGCTTAGAATCCCTGGAGTACACTGAAGCTTTCTTT.